What follows are 20 T cell receptor beta chains derived from one specimen sequenced in a study of identical twins (dated by TCRdb to about 2016). The library was made by 5' RACE. The run used an Illumina HiSeq 2000. TCRdb trimmed the raw reads at Q25, called clones with MiXCR and kept productive beta chains. Each CDR3 protein appears once, grouped with its most common genes and DNA. Recorded for this sample are 240,000 or so distinct CDR3 sequences; 10% to 15% of them occurred a single time. The ten top clones hold approximately 4% of the sample. The data also belong to a second study, concerning yellow fever vaccine responses in identical twins.

Source material: memory (CD45RO+) T cells sorted from blood. The cell subset or site tag for this specimen amounts to: CD45RO+ enriched T cells. The origin of the receptors is a woman aged 18-35 years in good health.

This clonotype has a count of ten or more. This CDR3 reads CSAREREYEQYF. The CDR3 DNA reads TGCAGTGCTAGAGAGCGGGAGTACGAGCAGTACTTC. This chain connects TRBV20-1 to TRBJ2-7, with TRBD2 identical over 7 bases. Germline V lookup: CDR1 DFQATT, CDR2 SNEGSKA (reference sequence). The CDR3 is made up of 12 amino acids. J was trimmed by 4 bases and V by 0 bases; bases with no gene match: 0.

The chain's CDR3 is CASSLRGSRGVQETQYF. CDR3 coding DNA: TGTGCCAGCAGTTTAAGGGGAAGCAGAGGGGTCCAAGAGACCCAGTACTTC. The chain is built from TRBV27 and TRBJ2-5, with D perhaps given as TRBD1 or TRBD2 (5 bases each). Trimming left V 2 bases short and J 1 base short, with 17 bases between. Germline CDR1 MNHEY, CDR2 SMNVEV (reference sequence). The CDR3 extends over 17 amino acids.

This chain connects TRBV2 to TRBJ1-1, with D unclear. This CDR3 has 17 residues. Deletions cut 4 bases from V and 5 bases from J, with 23 bases between. Germline V CDR1 and CDR2: SNHLY, FYNNEI. The CDR3 loop is CASSGQPKATIGTEAFF. For the CDR3, the DNA is TGTGCCAGCAGTGGACAACCAAAGGCCACTATTGGAACTGAAGCTTTCTTT.

On this clonotype: This clone may be a read error of a much larger clone one base away. The chain recombines TRBV20-1 with TRBJ2-5; 7 nucleotides match TRBD1. The germline V gene has CDR1 DFQATT and CDR2 SNEGSKA (reference sequence). The CDR3 has 17 amino acids. As DNA, the CDR3 is TGCTGTGCTAGAGATTTGGGGGACAGAGAAATCCAAGAGACCCAGTACTTC. This sequence encodes CCARDLGDREIQETQYF.

This clonotype was observed many times. The rearrangement joins TRBV20-1 to TRBJ2-5; the D call may be TRBD1 or TRBD2 (5 bases each). Germline V lookup: CDR1 DFQATT, CDR2 SNEGSKA (reference sequence). V lost 6 bases and J lost 5, with 19 bases in between. The CDR3 contains 14 residues. CDR3 DNA: TGCAGTGCCCCGGGGACGTTGGAGTCCGAGACCCAGTACTTC. Protein sequence: CSAPGTLESETQYF.

This clonotype was detected only a few times. V is TRBV6-2 or TRBV6-3 and J is TRBJ2-2; 8 nucleotides match TRBD1. The CDR3 is made up of 15 amino acids. Losses at the gene ends were 7 bases for V and 5 bases for J; bases not matched to a gene: 9. Germline CDR1 MNHEY, CDR2 SVGEGT. In DNA, the CDR3 is TGTGCCAGCACCCGAAGACAGGGGATAACCGGGGAGCTGTTTTTT. Translated: CASTRRQGITGELFF.

This chain connects TRBV12-3 or TRBV12-4 to TRBJ1-5; the match to TRBD1 covers 7 bases. J was trimmed by 7 bases and V by 5 bases; bases with no gene match: 11. The CDR3 has 15 amino acids. CDR3 sequence reads: CASSHSRGFGQPQHF. As DNA, the CDR3 is TGTGCCAGCAGTCACAGCAGGGGGTTTGGGCAGCCCCAGCATTTT.

The chain carries TRBV9 and TRBJ2-2, with no clear D. This CDR3 has 16 residues. Germline V gene data show CDR1 as SGDLS and CDR2 as YYNGEE. The V and J ends lost 0 bases and 3 bases respectively, with 12 bases between them. CDR3 sequence (DNA): TGTGCCAGCAGCGTAGTTTTTTCGGGTTACACCGGGGAGCTGTTTTTT. Amino acids: CASSVVFSGYTGELFF.

The CDR3 region has the DNA TGCAGTGCTTCCCCTGGGAAGGGGTATAACACCGGGGAGCTGTTTTTT. The encoded protein is CSASPGKGYNTGELFF. The chain couples TRBV20-1 to TRBJ2-2; D may be TRBD1 (5 bases). The CDR3 consists of 16 residues. V lost 5 bases and J 2 bases, leaving 18 bases between the germline ends. CDR1 is DFQATT and CDR2 is SNEGSKA in the germline V gene (reference sequence).

The DNA for the CDR3 is TGCGCCAGCCGGGACAGGGGGTATCAGACCCAGTACTTC. Translation: CASRDRGYQTQYF. This chain links TRBV10-2 with TRBJ2-5; 11 bases are shared with TRBD1. The CDR3 consists of 13 residues. CDR1 and CDR2 (germline): WSHSY, SAAADI. The ends lost 8 bases at V and 6 bases at J; junction bases unmatched: 5.

J is TRBJ2-1 and V is TRBV19; 7 bases align to TRBD1. CDR3 length: 14 amino acids. The germline V gene encodes CDR1 LNHDA and CDR2 SQIVND (reference sequence). Trimming cost V 7 bases and J 7 bases; bases outside gene matches: 10. CDR3 nucleotides: TGTGCCAGTACCAACCGACAGGGTCGGAATGAGCAGTTCTTC. This translates into CASTNRQGRNEQFF.

This clonotype has ten or more counts. The chain links TRBV2 to TRBJ2-2; D gene unclear. Per germline, CDR1 SNHLY and CDR2 FYNNEI. This CDR3 has 11 amino acids. V was shortened by 9 bases and J by 5 bases, with 7 bases between the two germline ends. The CDR3 reads CASVVTGELFF. In DNA, the CDR3 is TGTGCCAGTGTGGTTACCGGGGAGCTGTTTTTT.

This clonotype came up many times. This chain uses TRBV15 with TRBJ2-7; 7 bases are shared with TRBD2. CDR3 length: 14 amino acids. CDR1 LNHNV and CDR2 YYDKDF come from the germline V gene (reference sequence). The V and J ends lost 1 base and 3 bases, in that order; junction bases with no gene match: 3. For the CDR3, the DNA is TGTGCCACCAGCAGAGCGGGAGGAGGCTACGAGCAGTACTTC. Amino acids: CATSRAGGGYEQYF.

The V and J genes are TRBV5-1 and TRBJ1-4, with 11 nucleotides matching TRBD1. Germline V lookup: CDR1 SGHRS, CDR2 YFSETQ. V shed 2 bases and J 5 bases; nucleotides not matched to a gene: 5. The CDR3 spans 16 residues. The CDR3 sequence is CASSFGQGAVNEKLFF. The CDR3 DNA sequence: TGCGCCAGCAGCTTCGGACAGGGGGCCGTAAATGAAAAACTGTTTTTT.

The rearrangement joins TRBV7-6 to TRBJ2-1; possibly TRBD2 for D (6 bases). V was pared by 1 base and J by 3 bases, with 13 bases between. The CDR3 runs 16 residues. From germline, CDR1 is SGHVS and CDR2 FNYEAQ. The CDR3 DNA follows: TGTGCCAGCAGCTTAGTCGGGGGTGTAGGCTACAATGAGCAGTTCTTC. Translated, it gives CASSLVGGVGYNEQFF.

The chain has TRBV18 and TRBJ2-7; 8 bases fit TRBD1. Germline values: CDR1 KGHSH, CDR2 LQKENI. J gave up 0 bases and V 3 bases, and 10 bases lay outside the gene matches. The CDR3 length is 17 residues. DNA for the CDR3: TGTGCCAGCTCACCGCAACTTGGGGACAGGAGCTCCTACGAGCAGTACTTC. Translating it yields CASSPQLGDRSSYEQYF. The full variable domain, with the rest looked up from reference TRBV18 and TRBJ2-7, is NAGVMQNPRHLVRRRGQEARLRCSPMKGHSHVYWYRQLPEEGLKFMVYLQKENIIDESGMPKERFSAEFPKEGPSILRIQQVVRGDSAAYFCASSPQLGDRSSYEQYFGPGTRLTVT.

This clonotype was observed a handful of times. The chain is built from TRBV4-2 and TRBJ2-6; 7 nucleotides match TRBD2. This CDR3 has 18 amino acids. From germline, CDR1 is LGHNA and CDR2 YNFKEQ. V gave up 0 bases and J gave up 4 bases; unmatched junction bases: 9. The CDR3 region is CASSQEGGWTSGANVLTF. CDR3 nucleotide sequence: TGTGCCAGCAGCCAAGAGGGAGGGTGGACTTCGGGGGCCAACGTCCTGACTTTC.

Points on this clonotype: It may be a read error: a sequence one base away is much more abundant. The genes are TRBV7-2 and TRBJ2-3; D is possibly TRBD2 (6 bases). Germline V CDR1 and CDR2: SGHTA, FQGNSA. The CDR3 extends over 14 amino acids. For the CDR3, the DNA is TGTGCCAGCAGCCCAAGCGGGCGCACAGATACGCTGTATTTT. It is translated as CASSPSGRTDTLYF. Using reference TRBV7-2 and TRBJ2-3 for the parts outside the CDR3, the full variable domain is GAGVSQSPSNKVTEKGKDVELRCDPISGHTALYWYRQSLGQGLEFLIYFQGNSAPDKSGLPSDRFSAERTGGSVSTLTIQRTQQEDSAVYLCASSPSGRTDTLYFGPGTRLTVL.

In its sample, this clonotype was seen many times. The chain couples TRBV14 to TRBJ2-6; 7 bases fit TRBD1. The CDR3 covers 14 residues. Germline lookup yields CDR1 SGHDN and CDR2 FVKESK. V gave up 1 base and J gave up 13 bases; unmatched junction bases: 7. Here the CDR3 reads CASSQATGPGVLTF. Here the CDR3 DNA reads TGTGCCAGCAGCCAAGCGACAGGGCCCGGAGTCCTGACTTTC.

V and J are TRBV20-1 and TRBJ2-3; D gene unclear. Deletions cut 0 bases from V and 10 bases from J, with 11 bases between. Germline values: CDR1 DFQATT, CDR2 SNEGSKA (reference sequence). CDR3 length equals 12 residues. The CDR3 DNA sequence: TGCAGTGCTAGAGAGCCTGTGGGCCCGCAGTATTTT. This codes for CSAREPVGPQYF.